One and the same sample provided the 26 T cell receptor beta chains below, sequenced in a study of response to subunit inactivated influenza vaccine. TCRdb ran MiXCR on the RT-PCR reads and lists one entry per CDR3 protein. The data contain a few hundred thousand distinct CDR3 sequences, 20% to 25% of them singletons. Sequenced material: PBMCs from blood, taken less than 22 months after vaccination. The receptors derive from a man aged 45 to 75 who received an inactivated influenza vaccine.

This rearrangement joins TRBV5-6 to TRBJ1-2; D perhaps matches TRBD1 (6 bases). Germline values: CDR1 SGHDT, CDR2 YYEEEE. Trimming stripped 2 bases from V and 0 bases from J, with 20 bases between. The CDR3 is made up of 18 amino acids. The DNA of the CDR3 is TGTGCCAGCAGCTTCGGGGGGGCTGCCCTTTTAACTAACTATGGCTACACCTTC. Translation: CASSFGGAALLTNYGYTF.

The V call is TRBV7-6, the J call TRBJ1-2; a weak D match, TRBD1 (5 bases). CDR3 length equals 13 residues. Germline values: CDR1 SGHVS, CDR2 FNYEAQ. Trimming removed 1 base at V and 7 bases at J, with 10 bases between. CDR3 protein: CASSLETVGGYTF. The CDR3 DNA reads TGTGCCAGCAGCTTAGAGACAGTGGGTGGCTACACCTTC.

There are a few counts of this clonotype. The V gene is TRBV28, the J gene TRBJ2-1; 11 bases line up with TRBD2. Germline values: CDR1 MDHEN, CDR2 SYDVKM. The V segment lost 8 bases and the J segment 0 bases; nucleotides outside the gene matches: 15. The CDR3 consists of 19 residues. The CDR3: CASGTWKLAGETSYNEQFF. The CDR3 nucleotides read TGTGCCAGCGGGACGTGGAAACTAGCGGGAGAGACCTCCTACAATGAGCAGTTCTTC.

This rearrangement joins TRBV7-2 to TRBJ2-2; D unclear. V lost 1 base and J lost 4, with 7 bases in between. The germline V gene has CDR1 SGHTA and CDR2 FQGNSA. The CDR3 is 14 amino acids. CDR3 coding DNA: TGTGCCAGCAGCTTAGTCGGCGGCACCGGGGAGCTGTTTTTT. Translating gives CASSLVGGTGELFF.

This clonotype has more than one count but fewer than ten. The V and J genes are TRBV5-5 and TRBJ1-2; weak D call: TRBD1 (6 bases). V shed 4 bases and J shed 8 bases, with 12 bases lying between them. Germline CDR1 is SGHKS and CDR2 is YYEKEE (reference sequence). This CDR3 has 12 residues. This chain's CDR3 is CASSKTGNGYTF. The CDR3 bases are TGTGCCAGCAGCAAAACAGGGAACGGCTACACCTTC.

This chain joins TRBV7-2 and TRBJ2-1; tentative D call: TRBD2 (6 bases). This CDR3 is 17 amino acids long. Trimming stripped 5 bases from V and 7 bases from J, with 24 bases between. The germline gives CDR1 SGHTA, CDR2 FQGNSA. CDR3: CASSPRLARAPGNEQFF. CDR3 DNA sequence: TGTGCCAGCAGCCCCCGGCTAGCGCGCGCCCCTGGAAATGAGCAGTTCTTC.

This clonotype has a handful of counts. V is TRBV5-6 and J is TRBJ2-5, with D maybe TRBD1 (6 bases). Germline CDR1 SGHDT, CDR2 YYEEEE. There are 15 residues in the CDR3. Trimming left V 2 bases short and J 5 bases short, with 16 bases between. The chain's CDR3 is CASSFSTGPRETQYF. The CDR3 DNA follows: TGTGCCAGCAGCTTTTCCACAGGGCCTCGGGAGACCCAGTACTTC.

The chain combines TRBV6-1 with TRBJ1-4; the D is unclear. The germline V gene encodes CDR1 MNHNS and CDR2 SASEGT. The germline V and J ends were trimmed by 2 bases and 0 bases, with 1 base remaining between them. This CDR3 is built from 13 residues. CDR3 sequence reads: CASSESTNEKLFF. The CDR3, as DNA: TGTGCCAGCAGTGAATCAACTAATGAAAAACTGTTTTTT.

This clonotype has only a few counts. The genes are TRBV9 and TRBJ2-3; 7 nucleotides match TRBD1. This CDR3 has 16 amino acids. The trim removed 0 bases at V and 1 base at J, leaving 5 bases unmatched. CDR1 SGDLS and CDR2 YYNGEE come from the germline V gene. The CDR3 sequence is CASSVEYRGGTDTQYF. The CDR3 DNA reads TGTGCCAGCAGCGTAGAATACAGGGGTGGCACAGATACGCAGTATTTT. Complete variable domain (other parts from reference TRBV9 and TRBJ2-3): DSGVTQTPKHLITATGQRVTLRCSPRSGDLSVYWYQQSLDQGLQFLIQYYNGEERAKGNILERFSAQQFPDLHSELNLSSLELGDSALYFCASSVEYRGGTDTQYFGPGTRLTVL.

This clonotype was counted only a few times. The genes are TRBV7-2 and TRBJ2-5; 9 nucleotides line up with TRBD2. J was trimmed by 5 bases and V by 5 bases; bases with no gene match: 6. This CDR3 is 14 amino acids long. Germline V gene sequence: CDR1 SGHTA, CDR2 FQGNSA. The CDR3 DNA reads TGTGCCAGCAGCAATGGACTAGCGAGTGAGACCCAGTACTTC. It yields the protein CASSNGLASETQYF.

The chain is built from TRBV6-1 and TRBJ2-1; D may match TRBD1 or TRBD2 (5 bases each). Germline CDR1 and CDR2: MNHNS and SASEGT. V was pared by 7 bases and J by 7 bases, with 23 bases between. The CDR3 covers 16 residues. The CDR3 region has the DNA TGTGCCAGCACCCAGGCCGGGACGGGAATTTGGAATGAGCAGTTCTTC. Translating it yields CASTQAGTGIWNEQFF.

The chain carries TRBV4-2 and TRBJ1-1, with a weak D call TRBD1 (6 bases). V lost 0 bases, J lost 11 bases, and 19 bases lay in between. This CDR3 comprises 15 residues. Per the germline V gene, CDR1 is LGHNA and CDR2 is YNFKEQ. This CDR3 reads CASSQDLTGNTRAFF. DNA for the CDR3: TGTGCCAGCAGCCAAGATCTCACAGGGAATACTCGGGCTTTCTTT.

This clonotype was detected many times. J is TRBJ1-2 and V is TRBV13; 8 bases match TRBD1. The CDR3 has 22 residues. Losses at the gene ends were 5 bases for V and 3 bases for J; bases not matched to a gene: 29. The germline CDR1 and CDR2 sequences are PRHDT and FYEKMQ (reference sequence). The CDR3 bases are TGTGCCAGCAGCCTTGGGGCCCCAGGGGGCAGGGGGCTTGTGAAGATCGACTATGGCTACACCTTC. Encoded protein: CASSLGAPGGRGLVKIDYGYTF.

The gene calls are TRBV6-2 or TRBV6-3 and TRBJ2-1; D uncertain. The V end was cut by 6 bases, the J end by 2 bases, with 11 bases between. CDR1 is MNHEY, CDR2 SVGEGT, per germline. The CDR3 contains 14 residues. In nucleotides, the CDR3 is TGTGCCAGCAGAAGAACTGAGACCTACAATGAGCAGTTCTTC. Amino acids: CASRRTETYNEQFF.

This clonotype has a handful of counts. The V and J genes are TRBV28 and TRBJ2-1; maybe TRBD1 (5 bases). CDR1 and CDR2 (germline): MDHEN, SYDVKM. V was shortened by 7 bases and J by 4 bases, with 8 bases between the two germline ends. The CDR3 totals 12 residues. CDR3 coding DNA: TGTGCCAGCAATCCAGGGTACAATGAGCAGTTCTTC. Translated, it gives CASNPGYNEQFF.

The genes are TRBV30 and TRBJ1-6; TRBD1 is a possible D gene (5 bases). Germline CDR1 reads GTSNPN; CDR2 reads SVGIG (reference sequence). This CDR3 comprises 15 residues. Trimming removed 3 bases at V and 7 bases at J, with 16 bases between. CDR3: CAWSSRGGRNSPLHF. The CDR3 DNA is TGTGCCTGGAGCTCGAGGGGCGGGAGAAATTCACCCCTCCACTTT.

V is TRBV6-1 and J is TRBJ2-3; the match to TRBD1 covers 10 bases. Germline values: CDR1 MNHNS, CDR2 SASEGT. This CDR3 is 14 amino acids long. The J segment lost 5 bases and the V segment lost 7 bases, leaving 6 bases of the junction unmatched. CDR3 region: CASTLDRGRDTQYF. In nucleotides, the CDR3 is TGTGCCAGCACCTTAGACAGGGGGCGAGATACGCAGTATTTT.

This clonotype was seen only a few times. This sequence joins TRBV6-2 or TRBV6-3 and TRBJ2-7, with D maybe TRBD1 (6 bases). Germline values: CDR1 MNHEY, CDR2 SVGEGT. The CDR3 is 14 amino acids. V lost 7 bases, J lost 7 bases, and 20 bases lay in between. As DNA, the CDR3 is TGTGCCAGCAAACAGGGACCGCGCTGGAGAGAGCAGTACTTC. Translation: CASKQGPRWREQYF.

The J gene is TRBJ1-1, the V gene TRBV6-1; the match to TRBD1 covers 7 bases. V was pared by 7 bases and J by 10 bases, with 9 bases of the junction left unmatched. Germline V lookup: CDR1 MNHNS, CDR2 SASEGT. This CDR3 has 12 amino acids. The CDR3 loop reads CASTKTGYGAFF. CDR3 DNA sequence: TGTGCCAGCACCAAGACAGGGTACGGAGCTTTCTTT.

The chain joins TRBV7-9 to TRBJ1-2, with D possibly being TRBD1 (6 bases). Trimming pared 4 bases from V and 3 bases from J, leaving 15 bases between. The V gene's germline CDR1 is SEHNR and CDR2 FQNEAQ (reference sequence). The CDR3 is 15 residues long. The CDR3 DNA sequence: TGTGCCAGCAGCTCGGGGGCCAGACAGGACTATGGCTACACCTTC. Its translation is CASSSGARQDYGYTF.

The rearrangement uses TRBV2 and TRBJ1-3; 8 bases line up with TRBD1. This CDR3 has 15 amino acids. CDR1 is SNHLY and CDR2 is FYNNEI in the germline V gene. Trimming cost V 5 bases and J 2 bases; bases outside gene matches: 5. The CDR3 DNA is TGTGCCAGCAGTCACGACAGGGGAGCTGGAAACACCATATATTTT. This sequence encodes CASSHDRGAGNTIYF.

This clonotype was seen a handful of times. The CDR3 coding sequence is TGTGCCAGCTCAGTGCCGCCGGGACAGGGTAACAATGAGCAGTTCTTC. Protein: CASSVPPGQGNNEQFF. The J gene is TRBJ2-1, the V gene TRBV6-2 or TRBV6-3; 9 nucleotides agree with TRBD1. V shed 8 bases, J shed 5 bases, and the junction held 13 bases outside the gene matches. CDR1 and CDR2 from the germline V gene are MNHEY and SVGEGT. The CDR3 is 16 amino acids.

In this sample, this clonotype turned up a few times. V gene TRBV5-5 combines with J gene TRBJ1-1; 10 nucleotides match TRBD1. The ends lost 4 bases at V and 0 bases at J; junction bases unmatched: 3. Germline-derived CDR1 and CDR2 are SGHKS and YYEKEE (reference sequence). This CDR3 is built from 15 residues. Here the CDR3 DNA reads TGTGCCAGCAGCGTGGACAGGGGGGTGAACACTGAAGCTTTCTTT. It codes for CASSVDRGVNTEAFF.

This clonotype was found many times. V and J are TRBV4-1 and TRBJ1-3; D is unresolved. Germline CDR1 is MGHRA and CDR2 is YSYEKL. Trimming pared 0 bases from V and 5 bases from J, leaving 5 bases between. The CDR3 is made up of 13 amino acids. DNA for the CDR3: TGCGCCAGCAGCCAAGAAGGAAGAAACACCATATATTTT. Protein: CASSQEGRNTIYF.

This clonotype showed up just a few times. The chain employs TRBV12-3 or TRBV12-4 and TRBJ1-5; D ambiguous. The CDR3 consists of 12 residues. Trimming took 3 bases from V and 6 from J, leaving 6 bases between them. The CDR3 nucleotides are TGTGCCAGCAGTTTTTGGTCTCAGCCCCAGCATTTT. Residues: CASSFWSQPQHF.

This chain joins TRBV30 and TRBJ1-1; D perhaps matches TRBD1 (6 bases). The germline CDR1 and CDR2 sequences are GTSNPN and SVGIG (reference sequence). V dropped 4 bases and J dropped 8 bases, with 17 bases sitting between them. The CDR3 sequence is 13 residues long. The CDR3 reads CAWNVGQRVEAFF. CDR3 in DNA: TGTGCCTGGAATGTAGGACAGCGAGTCGAAGCTTTCTTT.